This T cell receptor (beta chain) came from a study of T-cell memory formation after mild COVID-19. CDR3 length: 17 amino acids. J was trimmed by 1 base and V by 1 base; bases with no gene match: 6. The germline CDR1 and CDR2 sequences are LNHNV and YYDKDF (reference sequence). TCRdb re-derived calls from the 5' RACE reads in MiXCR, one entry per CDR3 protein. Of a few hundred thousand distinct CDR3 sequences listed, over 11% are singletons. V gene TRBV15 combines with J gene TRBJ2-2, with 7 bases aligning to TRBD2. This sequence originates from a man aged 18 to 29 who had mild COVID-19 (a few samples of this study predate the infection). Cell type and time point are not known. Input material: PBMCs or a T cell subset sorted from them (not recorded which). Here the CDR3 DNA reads TGTGCCACCAGCAGAGGATTTCAGCGGGGGAACACCGGGGAGCTGTTTTTT. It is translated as CATSRGFQRGNTGELFF.